Listed below are T cell receptor beta chains from one sample, sequenced in a study of lymphopenia after photon versus proton radiotherapy. Using immunoSEQ multiplex PCR, the repertoire was profiled, and TCRdb retains in-frame clones only, with some absent. The sample records about 26,000 clones, over 80% being singletons. Sequenced material: peripheral blood, taken from a patient treated with photon-based radiotherapy. These receptors all stem from a woman in her fifties or sixties with pancreatic cancer. Each CDR3 is given with its conserved first and last residue. D genes are given only for firm matches. Size tells how often a clone was seen (once, few, many) or the class of an expanded clone, and some rows leave it out.

d_call j_call v_call clone_size cdr3_aa cdr3_nt
TRBD1 TRBJ2-3 TRBV7-2 . CASSASRSRTGVGDTQYF TGTGCCAGCAGCGCCTCCCGTTCAAGGACAGGGGTAGGGGATACGCAGTATTTT
TRBD1 TRBJ2-3 TRBV9 . CASSGQGADTQYF TGTGCCAGCAGCGGACAGGGGGCAGATACGCAGTATTTT
. TRBJ2-5 TRBV11-2 . CASSSSGGNQETQYF TGTGCCAGCAGCTCCTCAGGGGGGAACCAAGAGACCCAGTACTTC
. TRBJ2-1 TRBV7-8 few CASSLAVESSYNEQFF TGTGCCAGCAGCTTAGCCGTGGAGAGCTCCTACAATGAGCAGTTCTTC
TRBD1 TRBJ1-2 TRBV28 . CASSWGDRGGDYGYTF TGTGCCAGCAGTTGGGGAGACAGGGGAGGGGACTATGGCTACACCTTC
. TRBJ1-1 TRBV10-3 . CAISEGGNTEAFF TGTGCCATCAGTGAAGGCGGGAACACTGAAGCTTTCTTT
TRBD1 TRBJ2-5 TRBV30 . CAWESGQGTETQYF TGTGCCTGGGAGTCCGGACAGGGAACGGAGACCCAGTACTTC
TRBD2 TRBJ2-2 TRBV7-2 . CASSPRLGGGSNTGELFF TGTGCCAGCAGCCCCCGCCTGGGGGGAGGGTCGAACACCGGGGAGCTGTTTTTT
. TRBJ1-1 TRBV28 . CAINGGTAGFEAFF TGTGCCATCAACGGGGGGACCGCCGGCTTTGAAGCTTTCTTT
. TRBJ1-5 TRBV28 . CASSHIQGHQPQHF TGTGCCAGCAGTCACATACAGGGACATCAGCCCCAGCATTTT
. TRBJ1-2 TRBV19 . CASRSGQGNYGYTF TGTGCCAGTAGGTCGGGACAAGGGAACTATGGCTACACCTTC
. TRBJ1-5 TRBV15 few CATSRPGDRQPQHF TGTGCCACCAGCAGACCGGGAGACAGGCAGCCCCAGCATTTT
. TRBJ1-1 TRBV4-3 . CASSQEQGNEAFF TGCGCCAGCAGCCAAGAGCAGGGGAATGAAGCTTTCTTT
TRBD1 TRBJ1-3 TRBV14 . CASSLDRHSSSGNTIYF TGTGCCAGCAGCCTGGACAGGCATTCGAGCTCTGGAAACACCATATATTTT
TRBD1 TRBJ1-5 TRBV7-2 once CASSRTGGAGQPQHF TGTGCCAGCAGCCGTACAGGGGGCGCCGGGCAGCCCCAGCATTTT
. TRBJ2-7 TRBV5-1 . CASTNTGSGEQYF TGCGCCAGCACGAATACAGGGTCGGGCGAGCAGTACTTC
TRBD2 TRBJ2-7 TRBV18 . CASSPGTSEGYEQYF TGTGCCAGCTCACCGGGGACTAGCGAGGGCTACGAGCAGTACTTC
. TRBJ1-4 TRBV13 . CASSANPTNEKLFF TGTGCCAGCAGCGCCAACCCAACTAATGAAAAACTGTTTTTT
. TRBJ2-7 TRBV10-3 once CAISERGTGEYEQYF TGTGCCATCAGTGAGCGAGGGACGGGGGAATACGAGCAGTACTTC
. TRBJ2-1 TRBV6-6 few CASSWLGGAVGNEQFF TGTGCCAGCAGTTGGCTGGGGGGAGCCGTCGGCAATGAGCAGTTCTTC
. TRBJ1-1 TRBV7-2 . CASSLGAGLMNTEAFF TGTGCCAGCAGCTTAGGAGCAGGGCTGATGAACACTGAAGCTTTCTTT
. TRBJ2-1 TRBV7-7 . CASALAPYNEQFF TGTGCCAGCGCTCTAGCCCCCTACAATGAGCAGTTCTTC
. TRBJ2-7 TRBV7-9 . CASSASGTSYEQYF TGTGCCAGCAGCGCCTCCGGGACCTCCTACGAGCAGTACTTC
. TRBJ1-6 TRBV10-1 few CASSATDNSPLHF TGCGCCAGCAGTGCGACAGATAATTCACCCCTCCACTTT
TRBD1 TRBJ1-2 TRBV28 . CASKTGSYGYTF TGTGCCAGCAAGACAGGGTCCTATGGCTACACCTTC
TRBD1 TRBJ1-1 TRBV28 . CASRGQNEAFF TGTGCCAGCAGGGGACAGAATGAAGCTTTCTTT
TRBD1 TRBJ2-7 TRBV18 . CASSPKGQGTAEQYF TGTGCCAGCTCACCAAAGGGACAGGGGACTGCCGAGCAGTACTTC
. TRBJ2-2 TRBV19 . CASIPGTGELFF TGTGCCAGTATCCCCGGGACCGGGGAGCTGTTTTTT
. TRBJ1-6 TRBV4-3 . CASSQDIANSPLHF TGCGCCAGCAGCCAAGATATAGCTAATTCACCCCTCCACTTT
. TRBJ2-7 TRBV6-5 . CASSYSSGHTYEQYF TGTGCCAGCAGTTACTCTAGCGGCCACACCTACGAGCAGTACTTC
TRBD1 TRBJ2-3 TRBV19 once CAIFDRGKDTQYF TGTGCCATCTTCGACAGGGGGAAGGATACGCAGTATTTT